This T cell receptor (beta chain) came from a study of CD4 T cells in relation to SARS-CoV-2 and coronaviruses. At the level of the study: Negative control cultures got HIV-1 Nef peptides or no peptide. Broader study findings: Compared with monoreactive clones, crossreactive clones showed significantly weaker SARS-CoV-2 expansion. About 65% of donors had memory CD4+ clonotypes crossrecognizing SARS-CoV-2 and common cold coronavirus spike.

Unexposed donor CD4+ T cells date from about 2011-2018, before the COVID-19 pandemic. After more than eight days of culture, CD4+ T cells were isolated. Unexposed-donor CD4+ T cells were probed with SARS-CoV-2 S/N and four cold-coronavirus spikes, cells permitting. Assay used: immunoSEQ multiplex PCR; TCRdb lists only in-frame clones, some missing. The sample holds about 17,000 clones; around 79% are singletons and the top ten take approximately 31%. On this clone: Its antigen is unidentified.

The V and J ends lost 7 bases and 4 bases, in that order; junction bases with no gene match: 15. Germline V gene sequence: CDR1 SNHLY, CDR2 FYNNEI. This CDR3 is 16 amino acids long. The material sequenced was CD4+ T cells from PBMCs, cultured in vitro. This TCR derives from a human donor in good health. The rearrangement uses TRBV2 and TRBJ2-7, with TRBD1 matching over 8 bases. CDR3 DNA sequence: TGTGCCAGCATGACCGGACCCGGGACAGGAGGATACGAGCAGTACTTC. Translating it yields CASMTGPGTGGYEQYF.